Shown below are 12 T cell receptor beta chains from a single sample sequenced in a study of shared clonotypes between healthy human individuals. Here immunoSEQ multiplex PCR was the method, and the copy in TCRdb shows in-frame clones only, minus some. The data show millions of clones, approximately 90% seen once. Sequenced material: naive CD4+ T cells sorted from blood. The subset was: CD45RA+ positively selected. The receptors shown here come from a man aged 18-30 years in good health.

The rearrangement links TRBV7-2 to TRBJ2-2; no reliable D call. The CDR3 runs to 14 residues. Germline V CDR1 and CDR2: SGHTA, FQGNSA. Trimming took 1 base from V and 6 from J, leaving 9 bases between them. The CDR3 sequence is CASSLVNPPGELFF. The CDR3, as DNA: TGTGCCAGCAGCTTAGTTAATCCCCCCGGGGAGCTGTTTTTT.

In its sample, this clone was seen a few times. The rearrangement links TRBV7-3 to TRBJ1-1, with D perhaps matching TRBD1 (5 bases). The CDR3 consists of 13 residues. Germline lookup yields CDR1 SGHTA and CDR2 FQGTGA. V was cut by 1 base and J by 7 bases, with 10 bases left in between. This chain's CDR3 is CASSLSTGGEAFF. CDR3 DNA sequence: TGTGCCAGCAGCTTAAGTACAGGAGGTGAAGCTTTCTTT.

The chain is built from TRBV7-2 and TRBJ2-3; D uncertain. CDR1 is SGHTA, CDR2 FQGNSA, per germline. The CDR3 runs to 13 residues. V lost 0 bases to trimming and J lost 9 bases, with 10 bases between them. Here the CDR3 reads CASSLARMVTQYF. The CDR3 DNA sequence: TGTGCCAGCAGCTTAGCGAGAATGGTCACGCAGTATTTT.

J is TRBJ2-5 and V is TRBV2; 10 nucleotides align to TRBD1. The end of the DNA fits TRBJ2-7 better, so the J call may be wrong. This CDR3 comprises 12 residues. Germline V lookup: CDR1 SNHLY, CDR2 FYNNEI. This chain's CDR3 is CATRDRGAEQYF. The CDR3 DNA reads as TGTGCCACCAGGGACAGGGGTGCCGAGCAGTACTTC.

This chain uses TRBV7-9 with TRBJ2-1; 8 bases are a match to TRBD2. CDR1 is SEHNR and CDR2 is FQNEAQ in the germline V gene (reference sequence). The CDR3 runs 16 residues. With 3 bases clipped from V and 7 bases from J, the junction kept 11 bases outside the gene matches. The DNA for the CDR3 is TGTGCCAGCAGCTTCTCCGACGGGGGGGCCCGAAATGAGCAGTTCTTC. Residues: CASSFSDGGARNEQFF.

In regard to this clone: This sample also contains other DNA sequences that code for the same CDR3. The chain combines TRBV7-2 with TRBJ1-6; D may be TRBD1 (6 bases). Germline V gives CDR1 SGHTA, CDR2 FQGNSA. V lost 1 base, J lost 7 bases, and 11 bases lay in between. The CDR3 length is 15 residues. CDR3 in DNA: TGTGCCAGCAGCTTAGTCCCGGGGGCCAATTCACCCCTCCACTTT. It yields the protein CASSLVPGANSPLHF.

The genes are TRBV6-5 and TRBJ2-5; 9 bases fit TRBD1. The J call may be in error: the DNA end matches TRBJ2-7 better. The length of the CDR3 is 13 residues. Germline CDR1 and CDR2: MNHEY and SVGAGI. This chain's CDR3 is CASKRDREYEQYF. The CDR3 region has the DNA TGTGCCAGCAAAAGGGACAGGGAGTACGAGCAGTACTTC.

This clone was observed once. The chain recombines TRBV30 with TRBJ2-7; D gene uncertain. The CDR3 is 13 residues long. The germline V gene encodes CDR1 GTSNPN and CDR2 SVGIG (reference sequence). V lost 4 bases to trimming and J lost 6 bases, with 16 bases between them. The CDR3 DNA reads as TGTGCCTGGAATGCGAGAGAGCCAGGCGAGCAGTACTTC. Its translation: CAWNAREPGEQYF.

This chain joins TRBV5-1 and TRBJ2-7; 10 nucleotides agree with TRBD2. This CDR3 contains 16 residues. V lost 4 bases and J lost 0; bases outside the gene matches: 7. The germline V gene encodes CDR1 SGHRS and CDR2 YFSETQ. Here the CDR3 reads CASSTRTSGSSYEQYF. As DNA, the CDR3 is TGCGCCAGCAGCACCCGGACTAGCGGATCCTCCTACGAGCAGTACTTC.

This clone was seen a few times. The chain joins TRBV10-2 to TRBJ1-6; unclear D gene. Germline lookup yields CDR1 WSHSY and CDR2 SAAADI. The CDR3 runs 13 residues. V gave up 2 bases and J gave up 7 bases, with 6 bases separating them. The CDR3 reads CASSEPINSPLHF. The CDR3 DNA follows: TGCGCCAGCAGTGAGCCCATCAATTCACCCCTCCACTTT.

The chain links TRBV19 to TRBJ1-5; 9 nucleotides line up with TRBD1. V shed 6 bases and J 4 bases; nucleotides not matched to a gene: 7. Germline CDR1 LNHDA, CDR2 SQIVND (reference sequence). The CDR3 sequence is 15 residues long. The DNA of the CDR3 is TGTGCCAGTAGACGGGACAGGGTTGGGAATCAGCCCCAGCATTTT. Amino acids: CASRRDRVGNQPQHF.

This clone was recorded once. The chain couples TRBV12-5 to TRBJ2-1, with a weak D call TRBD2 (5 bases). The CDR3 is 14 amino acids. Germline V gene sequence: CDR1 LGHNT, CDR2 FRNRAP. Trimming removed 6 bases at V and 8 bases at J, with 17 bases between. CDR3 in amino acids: CASGLEGRIDEQFF. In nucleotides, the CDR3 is TGTGCTAGTGGCCTTGAGGGCCGTATAGATGAGCAGTTCTTC.